These 19 T cell receptor beta chains originate from one sample sequenced in a study of blood T cell repertoires in COVID-19. Clones were read by immunoSEQ multiplex PCR, and TCRdb kept only the in-frame ones, dropping some. The data show about 100,000 clones, with approximately 87% seen just once and 9.5% to 15% held by the top ten. Sequencing was performed on peripheral blood. The source is a human donor in a cohort sampled during active COVID-19.

This clone was seen only once. The chain combines TRBV5-4 with TRBJ2-1, with 7 bases aligning to TRBD1. The CDR3 runs to 13 residues. Trimming removed 0 bases from V and 9 bases from J; junction bases left unmatched: 3. The germline V gene has CDR1 SGHNT and CDR2 YYREEE (reference sequence). CDR3 DNA sequence: TGTGCCAGCAGCTTGGTAGGGGGCAGTGAGCAGTTCTTC. The encoded protein is CASSLVGGSEQFF. Looking up the rest from reference TRBV5-4 and TRBJ2-1 gives the full variable domain: ETGVTQSPTHLIKTRGQQVTLRCSSQSGHNTVSWYQQALGQGPQFIFQYYREEENGRGNFPPRFSGLQFPNYSSELNVNALELDDSALYLCASSLVGGSEQFFGPGTRLTVL.

This clone was picked up a small number of times. The rearrangement uses TRBV12-3 or TRBV12-4 and TRBJ2-1; TRBD1 might be the D (5 bases). The CDR3 is made up of 13 amino acids. Trimming took 2 bases from V and 5 from J, leaving 7 bases between them. As DNA, the CDR3 is TGTGCCAGCAGTTTATTAGGGGACAATGAGCAGTTCTTC. Its protein is CASSLLGDNEQFF.

This clone was observed a few times. The chain uses TRBV6-1 and TRBJ1-5; the D is unclear. With 1 base removed from V and 9 bases from J, the gap between germline ends came to 13 bases. The CDR3 covers 14 residues. Per the germline V gene, CDR1 is MNHNS and CDR2 is SASEGT. In nucleotides, the CDR3 is TGTGCCAGCAGTGAAGGGTCAGTGGAGAGGCCCCAGCATTTT. Amino acid sequence: CASSEGSVERPQHF.

This sequence joins TRBV11-3 and TRBJ2-1, with 7 bases identical to TRBD2. Germline CDR1 and CDR2: SGHNT and YENEEA. CDR3 size: 16 residues. The trim removed 0 bases at V and 0 bases at J, leaving 2 bases unmatched. The CDR3: CASSLEGTNSYNEQFF. The CDR3 bases are TGTGCCAGCAGCTTAGAGGGGACTAACTCCTACAATGAGCAGTTCTTC.

This chain links TRBV6-2 or TRBV6-3 with TRBJ2-1, with D tentatively TRBD2 (7 bases). The CDR3 has 16 amino acids. V shed 2 bases and J shed 5 bases, with 16 bases lying between them. Germline assignment: CDR1 MNHEY and CDR2 SVGEGT. The CDR3 bases are TGTGCCAGCAGTTACGGTAGGGGGGGCCTCGACAATGAGCAGTTCTTC. Translating it yields CASSYGRGGLDNEQFF.

This chain links TRBV6-6 with TRBJ2-7, with 11 bases identical to TRBD1. This CDR3 comprises 15 residues. The V gene end was trimmed by 8 bases and the J gene end by 6 bases; junction bases not matched to a gene: 12. Germline V CDR1 and CDR2: MNHNY, SVGAGI (reference sequence). The CDR3 reads CASGYPGQGGTEQYF. Written as DNA, the CDR3 is TGTGCCAGCGGGTACCCGGGACAGGGGGGAACCGAGCAGTACTTC.

This clone occurred once. CDR3 sequence (DNA): TGTGCCAGCAGGAATCGGGACTCCCAAGAGACCCAGTACTTC. Translating gives CASRNRDSQETQYF. The chain is built from TRBV3-1 (or the pseudogene TRBV3-2) and TRBJ2-5, with a possible D match to TRBD2 (6 bases). Germline V gene lookup returns CDR1 LGHDT and CDR2 YNNKEL (reference sequence). Trimming stripped 6 bases from V and 1 base from J, with 12 bases between. The CDR3 is 14 amino acids.

This clone was counted only a few times. The chain carries TRBV19 and TRBJ2-7; D is uncertain. Germline V gene data show CDR1 as LNHDA and CDR2 as SQIVND (reference sequence). The germline V and J ends were trimmed by 3 bases and 2 bases, with 8 bases remaining between them. The CDR3 extends over 13 amino acids. CDR3 coding DNA: TGTGCCAGTAGTATCGGTGAGACCTACGAGCAGTACTTC. Residues: CASSIGETYEQYF.

The gene calls are TRBV9 and TRBJ1-2, with D possibly being TRBD1 (5 bases). In germline, CDR1 is SGDLS, CDR2 YYNGEE. This CDR3 spans 15 amino acids. V lost 0 bases and J lost 1, with 10 bases in between. The CDR3 loop is CASSVGATVNYGYTF. Here the CDR3 DNA reads TGTGCCAGCAGCGTAGGGGCGACAGTTAACTATGGCTACACCTTC.

The chain has TRBV2 and TRBJ2-2, with 8 bases that match TRBD1. Trimming at V came to 10 bases and at J to 6 bases, leaving 13 bases not matched to a gene. Germline CDR1 and CDR2: SNHLY and FYNNEI. CDR3 length equals 15 residues. This CDR3 is CATSPLPTGAGELFF. In DNA, the CDR3 is TGTGCCACCAGCCCTTTGCCGACAGGGGCCGGGGAGCTGTTTTTT.

V gene TRBV3-1 (or the pseudogene TRBV3-2) combines with J gene TRBJ2-5; D unclear. This CDR3 region has 11 residues. CDR1 and CDR2 (germline): LGHDT, YNNKEL (reference sequence). Trimming left V 6 bases short and J 9 bases short, with 11 bases between. DNA for the CDR3: TGTGCCAGCAGTCATAGCAAGGCCCAGTACTTC. Protein sequence: CASSHSKAQYF.

The CDR3 bases are TGTGCCAGCAGCCGAGGCCCAGGGGTGAGCAATCAGCCCCAGCATTTT. Its translation is CASSRGPGVSNQPQHF. The chain links TRBV5-5 to TRBJ1-5; TRBD1 might be the D (6 bases). The CDR3 is 16 amino acids. Germline lookup yields CDR1 SGHKS and CDR2 YYEKEE (reference sequence). V was trimmed by 4 bases and J by 1 base, leaving 15 bases between them. Full variable domain (outside the CDR3, taken from reference TRBV5-5 and TRBJ1-5): DAGVTQSPTHLIKTRGQQVTLRCSPISGHKSVSWYQQVLGQGPQFIFQYYEKEERGRGNFPDRFSARQFPNYSSELNVNALLLGDSALYLCASSRGPGVSNQPQHFGDGTRLSIL.

This clone was counted a single time. This chain connects TRBV25-1 to TRBJ1-6, with D perhaps matching TRBD1 (5 bases). Germline V gives CDR1 MGHDK, CDR2 SYGVNS. V was clipped by 5 bases and J by 6 bases, with 11 bases between them. The CDR3 length is 14 residues. CDR3 amino acids: CASSLSGANSPLHF. The CDR3 DNA follows: TGTGCCAGCAGTCTATCTGGGGCTAATTCACCCCTCCACTTT.

The chain combines TRBV7-9 with TRBJ2-2; 8 bases are a match to TRBD1. The CDR3 totals 16 residues. Per germline, CDR1 SEHNR and CDR2 FQNEAQ (reference sequence). The J segment lost 4 bases and the V segment lost 4 bases, leaving 8 bases of the junction unmatched. The CDR3 loop is CASSSPGGVGTGELFF. The DNA for the CDR3 is TGTGCCAGCAGCTCCCCAGGGGGCGTTGGCACCGGGGAGCTGTTTTTT.

The rearrangement joins TRBV7-8 to TRBJ1-5; weak D call: TRBD1 (6 bases). Per germline, CDR1 SGHVS and CDR2 FQNEAQ. The CDR3 extends over 15 amino acids. V was trimmed by 4 bases and J by 4 bases, leaving 14 bases between them. In nucleotides, the CDR3 is TGTGCCAGCAGCTCAGGAACAGGGTTGAATCAGCCCCAGCATTTT. This gives the protein CASSSGTGLNQPQHF.

This chain links TRBV6-2 or TRBV6-3 with TRBJ2-7, with TRBD1 matching 9 bases. CDR1 is MNHEY, CDR2 SVGEGT, per germline. V shed 0 bases and J 2 bases; nucleotides not matched to a gene: 5. The CDR3 sequence is 16 residues long. In DNA, the CDR3 is TGTGCCAGCAGTTACTCGCCCGGGACAGGGACCTACGAGCAGTACTTC. Translating gives CASSYSPGTGTYEQYF.

The chain combines TRBV5-4 with TRBJ1-1, with TRBD1 as a possible D gene (6 bases). Trimming stripped 9 bases from V and 3 bases from J, with 21 bases between. The CDR3 spans 15 residues. The V gene's germline CDR1 is SGHNT and CDR2 YYREEE (reference sequence). This CDR3 reads CAMTYGGASYTEAFF. CDR3 DNA: TGTGCCATGACATATGGGGGCGCATCCTACACTGAAGCTTTCTTT.

This clone showed up just a few times. This chain connects TRBV2 to TRBJ2-7; D might be TRBD1 (6 bases). Germline V gene lookup returns CDR1 SNHLY and CDR2 FYNNEI. With 5 bases removed from V and 6 bases from J, the gap between germline ends came to 11 bases. This CDR3 region has 12 residues. CDR3 sequence (DNA): TGTGCCAGCAGTACAGGGAACGGCGAGCAGTACTTC. Its protein product is CASSTGNGEQYF.

The rearrangement links TRBV11-2 to TRBJ2-1; 9 bases map to TRBD2. V dropped 1 base and J dropped 10; count of bases not matched to a gene: 14. CDR1 and CDR2 (germline): SGHAT, FQNNGV. The CDR3 spans 17 residues. The CDR3 region is CASSLGLLAGGRGEQFF. The CDR3 nucleotides read TGTGCCAGCAGCTTAGGACTACTCGCGGGAGGGCGGGGAGAGCAGTTCTTC.